The 3 T cell receptor beta chains below come from one sample, sequenced in a study of cytomegalovirus exposure and HLA in healthy donors. 60 Vbeta and 13 Jbeta primers were used in PCR. Repertoires were generated with immunoSEQ multiplex PCR, while TCRdb's copy carries only in-frame clones and drops some. The profile shows about 250,000 clones, more than 55% of them singletons. Sample: PBMCs. The receptors stem from a female donor in good health and CMV-seronegative.

V is TRBV5-5 and J is TRBJ2-7, with TRBD1 matching over 9 bases. Per germline, CDR1 SGHKS and CDR2 YYEKEE (reference sequence). Trimming removed 0 bases from V and 0 bases from J; junction bases left unmatched: 1. The CDR3 runs 15 residues. DNA of the CDR3: TGTGCCAGCAGCTTGGCGGGACAGGGCTCCTACGAGCAGTACTTC. Translating gives CASSLAGQGSYEQYF.

V usage is TRBV18 and J usage is TRBJ1-1, with D possibly TRBD1 on 5 matching bases. Trimming removed 3 bases from V and 6 bases from J, with 11 bases in between. The V gene's germline CDR1 is KGHSH and CDR2 LQKENI. CDR3 length equals 13 residues. The CDR3 nucleotides read TGTGCCAGCTCACCTAACCAGGGCTCTGAAGCTTTCTTT. Its protein product is CASSPNQGSEAFF.

The rearrangement uses TRBV6-5 and TRBJ2-1, with D maybe TRBD2 (6 bases). The CDR3 runs to 13 residues. Between the trimmed V and J ends, which lost 6 bases and 10 bases, there was a span of 16 bases. The germline CDR1 and CDR2 sequences are MNHEY and SVGAGI. The CDR3 region is CASSPTHLAEQFF. The CDR3 DNA sequence: TGTGCCAGCAGCCCTACTCACCTAGCGGAGCAGTTCTTC.